This T cell receptor beta chain is drawn from a study of memory CD4+ T cells and cytomegalovirus serostatus. Overall study context: Of the healthy Belgian adults, 9 were CMV seropositive and 20 to 30 seronegative.

On this clone: Its specificity is not known.

The sort gate was single viable CD3+CD4+CD8-CD45RO+ cells for memory CD4+ T cells. CMV serostatus came from serum IgG against pp150, pp28, p38, p52. Overall study results and limits: Of about 150 reported CMV TCRbeta sequences, 65 to 85 were found in memory CD4+ repertoires.

Generated by immunoSEQ multiplex PCR, the TCRdb table keeps only in-frame clones and is missing some. This sample yields some 25,000 clones, of which about 80% are seen a single time; around 1% belongs to the top ten. Germline lookup yields CDR1 MNHEY and CDR2 SMNVEV (reference sequence). V was pared by 3 bases and J by 1 base, with 9 bases between. CDR3 length: 14 residues. The gene calls are TRBV27 and TRBJ1-2; no definite D call. Sequenced: memory CD4+ T cells from blood. The sequence derives from an adult in good health and CMV-seronegative. The CDR3 loop is CASSLDRDNYGYTF. Written as DNA, the CDR3 is TGTGCCAGCAGTTTGGATAGGGATAACTATGGCTACACCTTC.